This TCR beta chain emerged from a study of T cells in Graves' hyperthyroidism and ophthalmopathy. Amplification yielded TCR beta CDR3 regions, with RNA transcripts as the source. RT-PCR in the first round (using the HTBI primer set) targeted the TCR CDR3. Each CDR3 protein gets one entry after TCRdb re-called the multiplex PCR reads with MiXCR. The sample lists roughly 840,000 distinct CDR3 sequences, over 35% occurring once. The clonotype comes from a man in his late teens or twenties with Graves' hyperthyroidism. Sequencing was carried out using blood.

CDR3 sequence (DNA): TGTGCCAGCAGCCGGACAGGTTTGAGTCAGCCCCAGCATTTT. This codes for CASSRTGLSQPQHF. V gene TRBV25-1 combines with J gene TRBJ1-5, with 7 bases lining up with TRBD1. Germline V CDR1 and CDR2: MGHDK, SYGVNS. Unmatched junction bases numbered 8, after V lost 6 bases and J lost 6 bases. There are 14 residues in the CDR3.